The 17 T cell receptor beta chains below come from one sample, sequenced in a study of shared clonotypes between healthy human individuals. Profiling relied on immunoSEQ multiplex PCR, and the TCRdb table lists in-frame clones only, not all of them. The sample has some 2,500,000 clones, about 90% seen once; the top ten hold around 0.38%. The specimen sequenced was naive CD4+ T cells from PBMCs. Stated subset: CD45RA+ positively selected. The source of these receptors is a man aged 18-30 years in good health. Some clones in this sample may be carry-over from other donors' samples.

V is TRBV5-1 and J is TRBJ1-4, with unresolved D. The V end was cut by 3 bases, the J end by 7 bases, with 16 bases between. The CDR3 is made up of 15 amino acids. Per the germline V gene, CDR1 is SGHRS and CDR2 is YFSETQ. The CDR3 DNA reads as TGCGCCAGCAGCTCAACGTTCGGGCCTGGTGAAAAACTGTTTTTT. Amino acids: CASSSTFGPGEKLFF.

Turning to this clone: Other DNA sequences in this specimen translate into the identical CDR3. CDR3 nucleotide sequence: TGTGCCAGCAGCGTAGCCGGTTCCCATGGCTACACCTTC. Protein sequence: CASSVAGSHGYTF. V gene TRBV9 combines with J gene TRBJ1-2, with unresolved D. CDR3 length equals 13 residues. Germline CDR1 SGDLS, CDR2 YYNGEE. Trimming cost V 0 bases and J 6 bases, with 9 bases left between them.

This clone was observed once. The J gene is TRBJ1-4, the V gene TRBV19, with D tentatively TRBD1 (6 bases). The CDR3 contains 15 residues. Germline V gene lookup returns CDR1 LNHDA and CDR2 SQIVND (reference sequence). Deletions cut 4 bases from V and 8 bases from J, with 17 bases between. The CDR3 loop is CASSRGRVQGEKLFF. In nucleotides, the CDR3 is TGTGCCAGTAGTAGAGGACGGGTCCAGGGGGAAAAACTGTTTTTT.

This chain uses TRBV19 with TRBJ1-5; 7 bases align to TRBD1. V trimming: 6 bases; J trimming: 3 bases; junction bases outside the gene matches: 8. Germline CDR1 is LNHDA and CDR2 is SQIVND (reference sequence). The CDR3 has 15 residues. The CDR3 coding sequence is TGTGCCAGTAGGACGGACAGGACTACCAATCAGCCCCAGCATTTT. Translation: CASRTDRTTNQPQHF. The full variable domain, with the rest looked up from reference TRBV19 and TRBJ1-5, is DGGITQSPKYLFRKEGQNVTLSCEQNLNHDAMYWYRQDPGQGLRLIYYSQIVNDFQKGDIAEGYSVSREKKESFPLTVTSAQKNPTAFYLCASRTDRTTNQPQHFGDGTRLSIL.

The rearrangement links TRBV10-3 to TRBJ1-1; no definite D call. V dropped 6 bases and J dropped 3 bases, with 11 bases sitting between them. The CDR3 loop spans 13 amino acids. CDR1 and CDR2 from the germline V gene are ENHRY and SYGVKD. In DNA, the CDR3 is TGTGCCATCAGCAACAGTAGGGACACTGAAGCTTTCTTT. Its translation: CAISNSRDTEAFF.

V and J are TRBV10-1 and TRBJ2-2; no definite D call. There are 17 residues in the CDR3. Per germline, CDR1 WNHNN and CDR2 SYGVQD (reference sequence). Trimming took off 4 bases at V and 7 bases at J, with 22 bases between the two ends. The CDR3 region is CASSADRGRPRGGELFF. In DNA form, the CDR3 reads TGCGCCAGCAGTGCGGACCGAGGACGGCCCCGTGGCGGGGAGCTGTTTTTT.

The chain combines TRBV19 with TRBJ2-3; D unclear. Looked up from germline, CDR1 is LNHDA and CDR2 is SQIVND (reference sequence). The CDR3 totals 14 residues. V gave up 4 bases and J gave up 3 bases, with 11 bases separating them. In DNA form, the CDR3 reads TGTGCCAGTAGTACCCACGAAAGGACAGATACGCAGTATTTT. Translation gives CASSTHERTDTQYF. Filled out from reference TRBV19 and TRBJ2-3, the complete variable domain reads DGGITQSPKYLFRKEGQNVTLSCEQNLNHDAMYWYRQDPGQGLRLIYYSQIVNDFQKGDIAEGYSVSREKKESFPLTVTSAQKNPTAFYLCASSTHERTDTQYFGPGTRLTVL.

The V and J genes are TRBV19 and TRBJ1-2, with D hard to call. There are 13 residues in the CDR3. Germline loops: CDR1 LNHDA, CDR2 SQIVND (reference sequence). The V end was cut by 5 bases, the J end by 4 bases, with 11 bases between. The CDR3 here is CASSPPQSYGYTF. CDR3 in DNA: TGTGCCAGTAGTCCCCCACAGTCCTATGGCTACACCTTC.

The chain joins TRBV6-1 to TRBJ1-2; D might be TRBD1 (5 bases). The CDR3 consists of 13 residues. V lost 8 bases and J lost 3, with 13 bases in between. The germline gives CDR1 MNHNS, CDR2 SASEGT. The CDR3 protein is CASRLVGDYGYTF. The DNA for the CDR3 is TGTGCCAGCCGTTTAGTGGGGGACTATGGCTACACCTTC.

The chain uses TRBV7-8 and TRBJ1-2; D is uncertain. Germline CDR1 reads SGHVS; CDR2 reads FQNEAQ. The V end lost 8 bases, the J end lost 2 bases, and 18 bases lay between the germline ends. The CDR3 totals 15 residues. In nucleotides, the CDR3 is TGTGCCAGCGTGAACGGCCTTGAGGCAAACTATGGCTACACCTTC. Encoded protein: CASVNGLEANYGYTF.

The chain combines TRBV18 with TRBJ2-2; weak D call: TRBD2 (6 bases). Germline loops: CDR1 KGHSH, CDR2 LQKENI. V was pared by 0 bases and J by 2 bases, with 10 bases between. This CDR3 spans 16 amino acids. As DNA, the CDR3 is TGTGCCAGCTCACCACCGCGGGACTCAAACACCGGGGAGCTGTTTTTT. Translated, it gives CASSPPRDSNTGELFF.

This sequence joins TRBV9 and TRBJ2-1, with D possibly TRBD1 on 6 matching bases. Germline V gives CDR1 SGDLS, CDR2 YYNGEE. The CDR3 extends over 16 amino acids. Deletions cut 4 bases from V and 0 bases from J, with 14 bases between. CDR3 nucleotide sequence: TGTGCCAGCAGCAAACCACAGGGTCCCTCCTACAATGAGCAGTTCTTC. The encoded protein is CASSKPQGPSYNEQFF.

As regards this clone: Other DNA sequences in the sample encode the same CDR3. The chain couples TRBV10-3 to TRBJ1-1; D gene unclear. Germline loops: CDR1 ENHRY, CDR2 SYGVKD. This CDR3 has 13 amino acids. V dropped 0 bases and J dropped 1 base, with 3 bases sitting between them. The CDR3: CAISESSNTEAFF. In DNA, the CDR3 is TGTGCCATCAGTGAGTCGTCGAACACTGAAGCTTTCTTT.

Of note for this clone: This sequence may be a read error, since a much larger clone differs from it by one base. CDR3 loop: CASSIADTQYF. CDR3 nucleotide sequence: TGTGCCAGCAGCATAGCAGATACGCAGTATTTT. This chain uses TRBV28 with TRBJ2-3, with D hard to call. V lost 6 bases to trimming and J lost 4 bases, with 5 bases between them. Germline V lookup: CDR1 MDHEN, CDR2 SYDVKM. The CDR3 runs to 11 residues.

The chain carries TRBV2 and TRBJ2-7, with TRBD1 matching 7 bases. The germline V gene has CDR1 SNHLY and CDR2 FYNNEI. CDR3 length: 14 amino acids. V was clipped by 4 bases and J by 4 bases; unmatched bases: 7. The CDR3 coding sequence is TGTGCCAGCAGTGGACAGGGTCGGAATTACGAGCAGTACTTC. Its protein is CASSGQGRNYEQYF.

A note on this clone: This CDR3 is also generated by other DNA sequences in the sample. The gene calls are TRBV7-2 and TRBJ2-7, with a tentative D call TRBD2 (6 bases). From germline, CDR1 is SGHTA and CDR2 FQGNSA. Trimming cost V 0 bases and J 7 bases, with 13 bases left between them. This CDR3 has 14 residues. As DNA, the CDR3 is TGTGCCAGCAGCTTAGCGGGACTGCCTCGAGAGCAGTACTTC. Translation gives CASSLAGLPREQYF.

The chain has TRBV12-5 and TRBJ2-3, with a tentative D call TRBD2 (5 bases). V was shortened by 5 bases and J by 3 bases, with 12 bases between the two germline ends. The CDR3 runs to 14 residues. The V gene's germline CDR1 is LGHNT and CDR2 FRNRAP. CDR3 coding DNA: TGTGCTAGTGGTACTGAGCGGAGAACAGATACGCAGTATTTT. Translating it yields CASGTERRTDTQYF. Variable domain in full (rest from reference TRBV12-5 and TRBJ2-3): DARVTQTPRHKVTEMGQEVTMRCQPILGHNTVFWYRQTMMQGLELLAYFRNRAPLDDSGMPKDRFSAEMPDATLATLKIQPSEPRDSAVYFCASGTERRTDTQYFGPGTRLTVL.